The following is a T cell receptor beta chain sequence with its context. Amplification used 60 Vbeta primers and 13 Jbeta primers. Using immunoSEQ multiplex PCR, the repertoire was profiled, and TCRdb retains in-frame clones only, with some absent. Of 100,000 to 150,000 clones in the sample, 70% to 80% are singletons; the top ten hold 2% to 2.5%. The CDR3 sequence is 18 residues long. Per germline, CDR1 SGHRS and CDR2 YFSETQ. Germline trimming cut 0 bases from V and 8 bases from J; bases unmatched to any gene: 15. These data are taken from a study of cytomegalovirus exposure and HLA in healthy donors.

The receptor comes from a man younger than 30 in good health and CMV-seronegative. Input material: PBMCs. This rearrangement joins TRBV5-1 to TRBJ1-4; 8 bases match TRBD1. CDR3 in amino acids: CASSLVVGTRGRGEKLFF. The DNA of the CDR3 is TGCGCCAGCAGCTTGGTGGTGGGAACCAGGGGGCGAGGGGAAAAACTGTTTTTT.